This T cell receptor (beta chain) originates from a study of neurological immune-mediated disorders. This clonotype has a count of ten or more. TCRdb recomputed calls from the 5' RACE reads with MiXCR, one row per CDR3 protein. The sample includes approximately 38,000 distinct CDR3 sequences, more than 9% seen only once; the top ten take around 3.9%. The sequenced sample consisted of CD4+ T cells from blood. The sequence came from a woman aged 25 to 39 with HTLV-1-associated myelopathy (HAM/TSP).

This CDR3 is CSARDRAFGEQYF. CDR3 sequence (DNA): TGCAGTGCTAGGGACAGGGCGTTCGGCGAGCAGTACTTC. The genes are TRBV20-1 and TRBJ2-7; 8 nucleotides align to TRBD1. This CDR3 contains 13 residues. Per germline, CDR1 DFQATT and CDR2 SNEGSKA (reference sequence). Unmatched junction bases numbered 7, after V lost 3 bases and J lost 6 bases.